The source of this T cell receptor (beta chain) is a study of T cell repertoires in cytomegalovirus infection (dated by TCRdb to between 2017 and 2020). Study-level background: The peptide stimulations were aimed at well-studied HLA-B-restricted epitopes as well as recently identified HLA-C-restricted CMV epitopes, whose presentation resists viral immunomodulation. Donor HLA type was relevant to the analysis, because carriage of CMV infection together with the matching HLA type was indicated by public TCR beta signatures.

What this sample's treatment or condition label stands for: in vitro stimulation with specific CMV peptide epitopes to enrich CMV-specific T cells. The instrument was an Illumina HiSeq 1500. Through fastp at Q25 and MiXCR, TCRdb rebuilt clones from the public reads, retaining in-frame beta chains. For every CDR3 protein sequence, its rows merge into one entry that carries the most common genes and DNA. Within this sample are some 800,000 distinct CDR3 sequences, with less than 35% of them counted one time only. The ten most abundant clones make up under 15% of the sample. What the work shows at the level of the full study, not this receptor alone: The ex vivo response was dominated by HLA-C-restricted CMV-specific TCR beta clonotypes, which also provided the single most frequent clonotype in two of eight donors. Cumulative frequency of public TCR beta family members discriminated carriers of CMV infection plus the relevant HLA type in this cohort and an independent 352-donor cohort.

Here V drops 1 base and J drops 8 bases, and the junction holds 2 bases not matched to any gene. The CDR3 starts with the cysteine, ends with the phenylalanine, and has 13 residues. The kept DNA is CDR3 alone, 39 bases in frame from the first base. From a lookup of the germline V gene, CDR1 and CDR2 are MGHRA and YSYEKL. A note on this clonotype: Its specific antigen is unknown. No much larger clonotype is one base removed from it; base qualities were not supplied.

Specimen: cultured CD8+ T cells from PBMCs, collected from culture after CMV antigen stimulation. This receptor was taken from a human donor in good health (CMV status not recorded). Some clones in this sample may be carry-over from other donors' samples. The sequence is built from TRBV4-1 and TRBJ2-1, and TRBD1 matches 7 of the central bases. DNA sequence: TGCGCCAGCAGCCAAGGAACAGGGGATGAGCAGTTCTTC. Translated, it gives CASSQGTGDEQFF.